A single sample gave rise to the 18 T cell receptor beta chains below, sequenced in a study of T cell responses to AZD1222 COVID-19 vaccine. The assay was immunoSEQ multiplex PCR, and TCRdb's table has in-frame clones only and misses some. The sample yields 100,000 to 150,000 clones, roughly 87% seen once. This sample comprised peripheral blood, obtained on day 0 of AZD1222 vaccination. These receptor sequences come from an adult in good health.

V is TRBV5-1 and J is TRBJ2-1, with 12 positions matching TRBD2. CDR1 is SGHRS, CDR2 YFSETQ, per germline. The ends lost 0 bases at V and 4 bases at J; junction bases unmatched: 5. The CDR3 sequence is 17 residues long. The CDR3: CASSLAPSGGVYNEQFF. The CDR3, as DNA: TGCGCCAGCAGCTTGGCCCCTAGCGGGGGGGTATACAATGAGCAGTTCTTC. Complete variable domain (other parts from reference TRBV5-1 and TRBJ2-1): KAGVTQTPRYLIKTRGQQVTLSCSPISGHRSVSWYQQTPGQGLQFLFEYFSETQRNKGNFPGRFSGRQFSNSRSEMNVSTLELGDSALYLCASSLAPSGGVYNEQFFGPGTRLTVL.

The chain combines TRBV30 with TRBJ1-1, with no clear D. Germline CDR1 is GTSNPN and CDR2 is SVGIG (reference sequence). V dropped 8 bases and J dropped 4 bases, with 14 bases sitting between them. The CDR3 covers 12 residues. The CDR3 protein is CAPRAGSTEAFF. The CDR3 DNA follows: TGTGCCCCAAGGGCGGGGAGCACTGAAGCTTTCTTT.

This clone was counted once. V gene TRBV9 combines with J gene TRBJ2-3, with 8 bases fitting TRBD2. The length of the CDR3 is 15 residues. V lost 3 bases and J lost 8; bases outside the gene matches: 11. Germline CDR1 is SGDLS and CDR2 is YYNGEE. Here the CDR3 reads CASSARGTSLVTQYF. The CDR3, as DNA: TGTGCCAGCAGCGCGAGGGGGACTAGTCTCGTTACGCAGTATTTT.

This rearrangement joins TRBV2 to TRBJ2-1; 15 positions match TRBD2. CDR3 size: 15 residues. Trimming cost V 3 bases and J 10 bases; bases outside gene matches: 4. Germline V gives CDR1 SNHLY, CDR2 FYNNEI. CDR3 bases: TGTGCCAGCAGTGAGGGACTAGCGGGGGGTAGGGAGCAGTTCTTC. The encoded protein is CASSEGLAGGREQFF.

The chain has TRBV6-5 and TRBJ2-5; D is possibly TRBD2 (6 bases). Trimming pared 6 bases from V and 2 bases from J, leaving 13 bases between. CDR1 and CDR2 (germline): MNHEY, SVGAGI. This CDR3 comprises 14 residues. Written as DNA, the CDR3 is TGTGCCAGCAGCACGACTAGTTATCAAGAGACCCAGTACTTC. Amino acid sequence: CASSTTSYQETQYF.

The gene calls are TRBV11-3 and TRBJ2-5; the D is unclear. V lost 1 base and J lost 7, with 4 bases in between. Germline CDR1 reads SGHNT; CDR2 reads YENEEA. The CDR3 covers 11 residues. The CDR3 nucleotides read TGTGCCAGCAGCTTAGGCGGGACCCAGTACTTC. Amino acids: CASSLGGTQYF.

The chain uses TRBV7-2 and TRBJ2-2, with a tentative D call TRBD1 (6 bases). The germline V gene has CDR1 SGHTA and CDR2 FQGNSA. This CDR3 spans 13 amino acids. Trimming cost V 5 bases and J 4 bases, with 8 bases left between them. As DNA, the CDR3 is TGTGCCAGCAGCGGGACACCCACCGGGGAGCTGTTTTTT. Protein sequence: CASSGTPTGELFF.

A single count supports this clone. The CDR3 reads CASSLDWDRVYEQYF. The CDR3 nucleotides read TGTGCCAGCAGTTTAGATTGGGACAGGGTTTACGAGCAGTACTTC. The chain carries TRBV27 and TRBJ2-7; 9 bases match TRBD1. Germline CDR1 is MNHEY and CDR2 is SMNVEV (reference sequence). The J segment lost 4 bases and the V segment lost 2 bases, leaving 6 bases of the junction unmatched. The CDR3 spans 15 residues.

V and J are TRBV24-1 and TRBJ1-5, with D hard to call. CDR1 is KGHDR and CDR2 is SFDVKD in the germline V gene. V was cut by 9 bases and J by 4 bases, with 15 bases left in between. The CDR3 has 14 residues. The CDR3 sequence: CATQGAGPNQPQHF. DNA for the CDR3: TGTGCCACCCAAGGTGCTGGGCCGAATCAGCCCCAGCATTTT.

The chain is built from TRBV28 and TRBJ1-4; 9 bases fit TRBD1. After removal of 5 bases from V and 10 bases from J, the junction contained 11 bases not matched to a gene. CDR1 and CDR2 from the germline V gene are MDHEN and SYDVKM. The CDR3 covers 15 residues. The CDR3 loop reads CASSPEDRGGVKLFF. DNA for the CDR3: TGTGCCAGCAGTCCAGAGGACAGGGGAGGGGTAAAACTGTTTTTT.

The rearrangement links TRBV9 to TRBJ2-5; the D gene is possibly TRBD2 (5 bases). The CDR3 is 13 amino acids. Trimming removed 4 bases at V and 2 bases at J, with 9 bases between. In germline, CDR1 is SGDLS, CDR2 YYNGEE. CDR3 DNA sequence: TGTGCCAGCAGCCCCGGGATTCAAGAGACCCAGTACTTC. Encoded protein: CASSPGIQETQYF.

This clone counts as medium-sized (0.01 to 0.1%). The V call is TRBV5-6, the J call TRBJ1-3, with 7 bases that match TRBD1. The germline CDR1 and CDR2 sequences are SGHDT and YYEEEE. CDR3 length: 15 residues. V trimming: 0 bases; J trimming: 0 bases; junction bases outside the gene matches: 0. The CDR3 is CASSLAGGSGNTIYF. The DNA for the CDR3 is TGTGCCAGCAGCTTGGCAGGGGGCTCTGGAAACACCATATATTTT.

This clone occurred a few times. V gene TRBV27 combines with J gene TRBJ2-1; 11 bases map to TRBD2. The V segment lost 7 bases and the J segment 6 bases; nucleotides outside the gene matches: 8. In germline, CDR1 is MNHEY, CDR2 SMNVEV (reference sequence). The CDR3 length is 15 residues. The CDR3 DNA is TGTGCCAGCACCCCACTAGCGGGGGCTTTCAATGAGCAGTTCTTC. As protein: CASTPLAGAFNEQFF.

The V call is TRBV7-8, the J call TRBJ2-7, with D tentatively TRBD2 (6 bases). CDR1 is SGHVS and CDR2 is FQNEAQ in the germline V gene. The CDR3 loop spans 16 amino acids. V was cut by 2 bases and J by 1 base, with 15 bases left in between. Here the CDR3 reads CASSLRSAGSSYEQYF. Written as DNA, the CDR3 is TGTGCCAGCAGCTTACGTTCGGCGGGGTCGTCCTACGAGCAGTACTTC. Combining the CDR3 with reference TRBV7-8 and TRBJ2-7 gives the whole variable domain GAGVSQSPRYKVAKRGQDVALRCDPISGHVSLFWYQQALGQGPEFLTYFQNEAQLDKSGLPSDRFFAERPEGSVSTLKIQRTQQEDSAVYLCASSLRSAGSSYEQYFGPGTRLTVT.

CDR3 in amino acids: CASSSAPLQDEKLFF. The CDR3 region has the DNA TGCGCCAGCAGCTCTGCTCCCCTCCAGGACGAAAAACTGTTTTTT. The chain uses TRBV4-1 and TRBJ1-4; D uncertain. This CDR3 has 15 residues. Germline values: CDR1 MGHRA, CDR2 YSYEKL. V shed 5 bases and J shed 8 bases, with 18 bases lying between them.

The chain couples TRBV2 to TRBJ1-5; 7 positions match TRBD1. J lost 3 bases, V lost 5 bases, and 10 bases had no gene match. The CDR3 loop spans 16 amino acids. Germline V lookup: CDR1 SNHLY, CDR2 FYNNEI. DNA for the CDR3: TGTGCCAGCAGTTCACAGACAGGGCTAGACAATCAGCCCCAGCATTTT. Translated, it gives CASSSQTGLDNQPQHF. The variable domain in full, with the rest retrieved from reference TRBV2 and TRBJ1-5, is EPEVTQTPSHQVTQMGQEVILRCVPISNHLYFYWYRQILGQKVEFLVSFYNNEISEKSEIFDDQFSVERPDGSNFTLKIRSTKLEDSAMYFCASSSQTGLDNQPQHFGDGTRLSIL.

The chain carries TRBV7-9 and TRBJ2-3; TRBD2 matches 15 bases. V was clipped by 8 bases and J by 6 bases; unmatched bases: 18. The germline CDR1 and CDR2 sequences are SEHNR and FQNEAQ (reference sequence). CDR3 size: 19 residues. The DNA of the CDR3 is TGTGCCAGCGAGCGGGGCCTGACGGGACTAGCGGGGGGTCCTGATACGCAGTATTTT. Residues: CASERGLTGLAGGPDTQYF.

The chain links TRBV19 to TRBJ2-1, with 13 nucleotides matching TRBD2. With 5 bases clipped from V and 9 bases from J, the junction kept 4 bases outside the gene matches. Germline-derived CDR1 and CDR2 are LNHDA and SQIVND (reference sequence). The CDR3 runs 14 residues. DNA for the CDR3: TGTGCCAGTAGTCTGACTAGCGGGGGGTCTGAGCAGTTCTTC. This sequence encodes CASSLTSGGSEQFF.